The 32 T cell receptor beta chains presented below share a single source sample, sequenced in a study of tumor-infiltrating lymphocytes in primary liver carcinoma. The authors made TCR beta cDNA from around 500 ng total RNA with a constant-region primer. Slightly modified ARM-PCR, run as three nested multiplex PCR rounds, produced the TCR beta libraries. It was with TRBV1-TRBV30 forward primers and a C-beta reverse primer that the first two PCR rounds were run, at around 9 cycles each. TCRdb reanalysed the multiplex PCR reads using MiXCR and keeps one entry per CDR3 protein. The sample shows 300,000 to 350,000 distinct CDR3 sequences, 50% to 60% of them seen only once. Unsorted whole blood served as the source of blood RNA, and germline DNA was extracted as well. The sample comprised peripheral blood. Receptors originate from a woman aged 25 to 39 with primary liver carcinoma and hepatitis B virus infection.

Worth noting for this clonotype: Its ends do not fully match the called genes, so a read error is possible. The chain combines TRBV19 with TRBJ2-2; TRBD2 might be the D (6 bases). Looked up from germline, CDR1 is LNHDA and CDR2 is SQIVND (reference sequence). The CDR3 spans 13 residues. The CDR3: CASMREDTGEVFF. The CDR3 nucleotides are TGTGCCAGTATGCGGGAAGACACCGGGGAGGTGTTTTTT.

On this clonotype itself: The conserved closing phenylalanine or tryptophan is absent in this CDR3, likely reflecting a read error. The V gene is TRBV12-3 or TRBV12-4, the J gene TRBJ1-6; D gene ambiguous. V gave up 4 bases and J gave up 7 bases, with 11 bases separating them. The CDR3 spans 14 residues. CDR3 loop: CASSYRARNSPLHL. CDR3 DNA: TGTGCCAGCAGTTATCGGGCTAGGAATTCACCCCTCCACCTT.

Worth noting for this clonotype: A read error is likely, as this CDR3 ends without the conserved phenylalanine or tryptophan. CDR3 protein: CATFPGTGVNTEAFL. As DNA, the CDR3 is TGTGCCACCTTTCCCGGGACAGGGGTGAACACTGAAGCTTTCTTA. This chain uses TRBV28 with TRBJ1-1, with 10 bases matching TRBD1. This CDR3 comprises 15 residues. With 10 bases clipped from V and 0 bases from J, the junction kept 8 bases outside the gene matches. CDR1 and CDR2 (germline): MDHEN, SYDVKM.

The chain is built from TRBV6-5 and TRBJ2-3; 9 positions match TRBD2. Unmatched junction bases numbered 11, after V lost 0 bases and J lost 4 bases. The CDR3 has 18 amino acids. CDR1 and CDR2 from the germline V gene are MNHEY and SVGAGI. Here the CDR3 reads CASSYSISGSGFSDTQYF. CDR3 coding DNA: TGTGCCAGCAGTTACTCGATTAGCGGGAGTGGGTTTTCAGATACGCAGTATTTT.

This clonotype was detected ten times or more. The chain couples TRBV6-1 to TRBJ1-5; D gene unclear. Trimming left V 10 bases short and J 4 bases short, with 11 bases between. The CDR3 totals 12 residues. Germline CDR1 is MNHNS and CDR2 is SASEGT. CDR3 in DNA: TGTGCCACCCGGGTCGAAAATCAGCCCCAGCATTTT. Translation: CATRVENQPQHF.

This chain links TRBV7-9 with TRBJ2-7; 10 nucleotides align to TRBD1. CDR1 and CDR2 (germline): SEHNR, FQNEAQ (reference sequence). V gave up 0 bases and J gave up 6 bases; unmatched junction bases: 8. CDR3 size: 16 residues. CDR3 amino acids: CASSLAPGQGGSEQYF. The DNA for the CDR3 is TGTGCCAGCAGCTTAGCGCCAGGACAGGGGGGTTCCGAGCAGTACTTC.

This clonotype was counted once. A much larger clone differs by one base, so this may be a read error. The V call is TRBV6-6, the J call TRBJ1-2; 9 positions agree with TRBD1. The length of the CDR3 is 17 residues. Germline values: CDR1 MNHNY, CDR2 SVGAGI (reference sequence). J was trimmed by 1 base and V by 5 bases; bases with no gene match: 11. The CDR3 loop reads CASSPTTGTGLNYGYTF. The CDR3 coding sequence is TGTGCCAGCAGTCCTACTACAGGGACAGGGCTTAACTATGGCTACACCTTC.

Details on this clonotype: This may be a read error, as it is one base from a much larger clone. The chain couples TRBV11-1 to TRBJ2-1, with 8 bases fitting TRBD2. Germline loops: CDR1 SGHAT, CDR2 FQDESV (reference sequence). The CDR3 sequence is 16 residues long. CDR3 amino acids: CASSPTGGRTYNGQFF. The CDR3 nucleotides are TGTGCCAGCAGCCCGACTGGCGGGAGGACCTACAATGGGCAGTTCTTC.

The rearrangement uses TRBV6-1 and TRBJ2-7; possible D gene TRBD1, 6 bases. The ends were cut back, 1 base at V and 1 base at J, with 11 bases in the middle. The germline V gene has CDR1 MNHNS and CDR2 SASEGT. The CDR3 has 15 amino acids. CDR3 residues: CASSEGTAGSYEQYF. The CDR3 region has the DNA TGTGCCAGCAGTGAAGGGACAGCTGGTTCCTACGAGCAGTACTTC.

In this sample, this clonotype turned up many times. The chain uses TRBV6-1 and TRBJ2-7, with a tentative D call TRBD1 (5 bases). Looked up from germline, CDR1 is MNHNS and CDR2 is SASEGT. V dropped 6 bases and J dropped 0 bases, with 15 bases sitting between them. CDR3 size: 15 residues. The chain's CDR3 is CASRAPGFFSYEQYF. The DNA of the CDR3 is TGTGCCAGCAGAGCGCCAGGGTTCTTCTCCTACGAGCAGTACTTC.

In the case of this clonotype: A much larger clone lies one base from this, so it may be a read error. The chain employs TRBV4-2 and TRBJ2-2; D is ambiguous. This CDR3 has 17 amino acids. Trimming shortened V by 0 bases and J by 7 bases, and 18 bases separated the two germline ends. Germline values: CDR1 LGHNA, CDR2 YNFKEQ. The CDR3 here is CASSQDSLITHIGELFF. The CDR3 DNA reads TGTGCCAGCAGCCAAGATTCCCTAATTACCCACATCGGGGAGCTGTTTTTT.

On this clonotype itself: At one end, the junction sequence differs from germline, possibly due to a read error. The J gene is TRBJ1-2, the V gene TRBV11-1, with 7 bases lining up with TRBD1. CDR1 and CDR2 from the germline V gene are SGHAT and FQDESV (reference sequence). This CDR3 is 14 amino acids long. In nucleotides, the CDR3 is TGTACCAGCAACGCTCAGACAGGGAACTATGGCAACACCTTC. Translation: CTSNAQTGNYGNTF.

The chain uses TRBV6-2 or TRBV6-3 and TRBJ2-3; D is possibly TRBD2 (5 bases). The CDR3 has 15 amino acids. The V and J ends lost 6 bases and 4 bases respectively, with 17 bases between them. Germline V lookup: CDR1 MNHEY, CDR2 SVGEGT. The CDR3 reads CASRVLVGVSDTQYF. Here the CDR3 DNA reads TGTGCCAGCAGGGTACTAGTGGGAGTCTCAGATACGCAGTATTTT.

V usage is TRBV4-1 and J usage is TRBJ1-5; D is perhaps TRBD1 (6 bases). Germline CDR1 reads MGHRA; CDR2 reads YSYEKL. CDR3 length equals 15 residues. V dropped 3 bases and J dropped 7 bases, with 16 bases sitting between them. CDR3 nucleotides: TGCGCCAGCAGCCAGGACAGTATAGCGGGACAGCCCCAGCATTTT. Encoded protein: CASSQDSIAGQPQHF.

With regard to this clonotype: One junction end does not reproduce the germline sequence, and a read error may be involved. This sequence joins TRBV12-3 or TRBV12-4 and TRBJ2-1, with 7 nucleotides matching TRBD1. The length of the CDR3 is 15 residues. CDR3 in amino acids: CVSSSRDRLYNEQFF. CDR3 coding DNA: TGTGTCAGCAGTTCAAGGGACAGACTTTACAATGAGCAGTTCTTC.

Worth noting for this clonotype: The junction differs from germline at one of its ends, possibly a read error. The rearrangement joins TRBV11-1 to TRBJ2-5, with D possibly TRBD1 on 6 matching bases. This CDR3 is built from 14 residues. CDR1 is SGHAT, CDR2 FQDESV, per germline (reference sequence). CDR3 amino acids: CAGSGPGGQDTQYF. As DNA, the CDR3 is TGTGCCGGCAGTGGGCCTGGGGGCCAAGATACCCAGTACTTC. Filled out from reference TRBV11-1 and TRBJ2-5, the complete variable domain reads EAEVAQSPRYKITEKSQAVAFWCDPISGHATLYWYRQILGQGPELLVQFQDESVVDDSQLPKDRFSAERLKGVDSTLKIQPAELGDSAMYLCAGSGPGGQDTQYFGPGTRLLVL.

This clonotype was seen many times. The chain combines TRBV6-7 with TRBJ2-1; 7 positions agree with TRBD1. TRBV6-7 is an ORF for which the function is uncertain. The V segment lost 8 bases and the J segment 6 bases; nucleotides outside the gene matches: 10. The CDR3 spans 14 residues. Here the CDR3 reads CASQKTGFVNEQFF. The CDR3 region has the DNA TGTGCCAGCCAAAAGACAGGGTTCGTCAATGAGCAGTTCTTC.

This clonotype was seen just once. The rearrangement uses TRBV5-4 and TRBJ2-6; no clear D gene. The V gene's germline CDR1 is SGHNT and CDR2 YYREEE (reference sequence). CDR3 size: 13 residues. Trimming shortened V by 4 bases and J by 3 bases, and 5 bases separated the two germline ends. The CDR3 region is CASSPVGANVLTF. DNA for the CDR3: TGTGCCAGCAGCCCCGTTGGGGCCAACGTCCTGACTTTC. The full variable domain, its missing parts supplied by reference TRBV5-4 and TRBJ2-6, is ETGVTQSPTHLIKTRGQQVTLRCSSQSGHNTVSWYQQALGQGPQFIFQYYREEENGRGNFPPRFSGLQFPNYSSELNVNALELDDSALYLCASSPVGANVLTFGAGSRLTVL.

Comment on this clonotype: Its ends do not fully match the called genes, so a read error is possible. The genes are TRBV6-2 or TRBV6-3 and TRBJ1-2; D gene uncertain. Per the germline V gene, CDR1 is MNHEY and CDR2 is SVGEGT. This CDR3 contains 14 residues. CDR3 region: CASGLAGAGYGYTF. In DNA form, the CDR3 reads TGTGCCAGCGGATTGGCAGGCGCTGGCTATGGTTACACCTTC.

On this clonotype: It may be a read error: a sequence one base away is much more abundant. The CDR3 spells CASSNGPTGEPFF. Here the CDR3 DNA reads TGTGCCAGCAGCAATGGCCCTACCGGGGAGCCGTTTTTT. The rearrangement uses TRBV6-2 or TRBV6-3 and TRBJ2-2, with a possible D match to TRBD2 (5 bases). The V gene's germline CDR1 is MNHEY and CDR2 SVGEGT. The CDR3 is made up of 13 amino acids.

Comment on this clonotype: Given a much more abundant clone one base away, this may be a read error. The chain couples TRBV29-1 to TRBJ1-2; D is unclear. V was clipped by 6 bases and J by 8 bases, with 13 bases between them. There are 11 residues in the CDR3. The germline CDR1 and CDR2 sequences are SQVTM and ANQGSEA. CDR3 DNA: TGCAGCGTGGAGCACATCCTAGGCTACACCTTC. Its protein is CSVEHILGYTF.

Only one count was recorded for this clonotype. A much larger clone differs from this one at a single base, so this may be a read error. The DNA for the CDR3 is TGCGCCAGCAGCCAAGACCAAAGCACAGATACGCAGTATTTT. Its translation is CASSQDQSTDTQYF. The chain joins TRBV4-3 to TRBJ2-3; no firm D call. With 0 bases removed from V and 0 bases from J, the gap between germline ends came to 4 bases. Looked up from germline, CDR1 is LGHNA and CDR2 is YSLEER. This CDR3 spans 14 amino acids.

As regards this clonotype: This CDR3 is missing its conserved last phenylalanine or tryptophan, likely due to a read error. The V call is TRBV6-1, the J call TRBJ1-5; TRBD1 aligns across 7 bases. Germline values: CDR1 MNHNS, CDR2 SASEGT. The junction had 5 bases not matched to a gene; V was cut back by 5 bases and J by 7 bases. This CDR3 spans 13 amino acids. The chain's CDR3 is CASSRQGFQPQHI. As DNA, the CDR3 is TGTGCCAGCAGTAGACAGGGTTTCCAGCCCCAGCATATT.

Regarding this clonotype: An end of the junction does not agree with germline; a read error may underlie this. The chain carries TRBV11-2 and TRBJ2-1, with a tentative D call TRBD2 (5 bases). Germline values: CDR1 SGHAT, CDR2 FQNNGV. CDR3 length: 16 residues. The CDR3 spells CASTTSLAGGYNEQLF. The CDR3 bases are TGTGCCAGCACCACCTCTCTAGCAGGAGGATATAATGAGCAGCTCTTC.

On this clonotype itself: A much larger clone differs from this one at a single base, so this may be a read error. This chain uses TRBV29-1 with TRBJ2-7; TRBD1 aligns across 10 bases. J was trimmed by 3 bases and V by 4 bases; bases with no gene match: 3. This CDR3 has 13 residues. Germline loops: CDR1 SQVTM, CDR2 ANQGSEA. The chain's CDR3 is CSVGDRGGYEQYF. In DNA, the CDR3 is TGCAGCGTTGGGGACAGGGGAGGCTACGAGCAGTACTTC.

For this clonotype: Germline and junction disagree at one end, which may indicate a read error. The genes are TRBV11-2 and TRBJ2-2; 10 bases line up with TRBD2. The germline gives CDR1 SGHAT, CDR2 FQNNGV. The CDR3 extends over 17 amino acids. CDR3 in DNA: TGTACCAGCAGCTCTAGCGGGGGAGAACTTCGGACCGGGGAGCTGCTTTTT. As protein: CTSSSSGGELRTGELLF.

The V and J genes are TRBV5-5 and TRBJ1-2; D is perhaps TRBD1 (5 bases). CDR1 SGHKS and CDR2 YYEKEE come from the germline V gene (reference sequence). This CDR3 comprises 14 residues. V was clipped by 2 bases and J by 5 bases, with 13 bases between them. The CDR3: CASSLSGGAYGYTF. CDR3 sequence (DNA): TGTGCCAGCAGCTTAAGTGGAGGGGCGTATGGCTACACCTTC.

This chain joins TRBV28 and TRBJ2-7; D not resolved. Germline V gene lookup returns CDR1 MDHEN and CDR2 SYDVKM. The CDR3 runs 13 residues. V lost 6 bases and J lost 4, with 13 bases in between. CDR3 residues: CASSLDPNYEQYF. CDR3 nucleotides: TGTGCCAGCAGCCTTGACCCAAATTACGAGCAGTACTTC.

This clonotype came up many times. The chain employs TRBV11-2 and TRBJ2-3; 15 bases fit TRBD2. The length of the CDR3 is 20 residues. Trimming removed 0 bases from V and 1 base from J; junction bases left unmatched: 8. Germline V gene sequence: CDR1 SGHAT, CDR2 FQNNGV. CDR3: CASSLETAGLAGGRTDTQYF. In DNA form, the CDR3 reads TGTGCCAGCAGCTTAGAGACGGCGGGACTAGCGGGAGGACGCACAGATACGCAGTATTTT.

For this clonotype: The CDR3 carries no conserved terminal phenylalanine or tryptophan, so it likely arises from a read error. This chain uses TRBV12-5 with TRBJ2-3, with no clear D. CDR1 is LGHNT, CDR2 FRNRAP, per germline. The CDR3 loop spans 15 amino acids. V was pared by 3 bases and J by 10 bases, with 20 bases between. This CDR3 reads CASGLGPKHRPAQYY. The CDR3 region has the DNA TGTGCTAGTGGTTTAGGGCCGAAGCACCGACCGGCGCAGTATTAT.

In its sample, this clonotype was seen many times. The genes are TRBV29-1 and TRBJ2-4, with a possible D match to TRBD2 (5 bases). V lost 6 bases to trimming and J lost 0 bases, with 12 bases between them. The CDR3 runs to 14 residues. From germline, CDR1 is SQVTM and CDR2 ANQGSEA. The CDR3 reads CSVRPSGAKNIQYF. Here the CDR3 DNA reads TGCAGCGTAAGACCCAGCGGAGCCAAAAACATTCAGTACTTC.

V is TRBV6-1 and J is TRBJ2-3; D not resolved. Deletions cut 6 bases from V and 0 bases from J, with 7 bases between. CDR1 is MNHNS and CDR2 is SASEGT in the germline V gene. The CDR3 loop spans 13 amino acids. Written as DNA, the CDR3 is TGTGCCAGCAGGCAGGCTAGCACAGATACGCAGTATTTT. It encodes CASRQASTDTQYF.